Detailed here is one T cell receptor beta chain. This clone's antigen is unknown. Base qualities are not recorded, but no much larger clone differs from it by a single base. V gives up 7 bases and J gives up 5 bases, and the segment between their germline ends measures 10 bases. The germline V gene specifies SQVTM as CDR1 and ANQGSEA as CDR2. From cysteine to phenylalanine, the CDR3 is 11 amino acids long. The only DNA kept is the CDR3, 33 bases in frame from the first base. This sample was included in a study of cytomegalovirus exposure and HLA in healthy donors listed by TCRdb under 2017. Background on the whole study: An earlier analysis of approximately 640 of the donors reported 250 to 300 Gb of sequence data and more than 90 million unique TCR beta sequences from 190 million or so T cells. The later analysis used no new phenotypic data to find candidate immune exposures, relying instead on TCR beta sequences and their occurrence across donors. To decide whether each TCR beta V gene segment behaved as functional or pseudogenic, an earlier analysis of some 540 of the donors relied on high-throughput TCR beta sequencing. The study aimed to test whether cataloging public T cell receptors could reveal signatures of past pathogen exposure. All discovery cohort repertoires had been generated on a single sequencing platform. Of the 300 to 500 genotyped donors, 81% were placed in the genetic ancestry cluster associated with self-reported Caucasian donors. Donor age, sex, ethnicity and CMV serostatus were compiled together with the repertoire data. Using immunosequencing, the study profiled T cell repertoires from 640 or so subjects and related those repertoires to cytomegalovirus serostatus. The number of typed donors differed by locus: roughly 629-630 for A, B, C, DRB1 and DQB1; some 500 for DQA1; around 580 for DPA1; and some 450 for DPB1. Across 398 genotyped donors of the cohort, an average of about 240,000 unique TCR beta nucleotide sequences per donor were sequenced, and approximately 19% of those sequences were non-productive. In a later analysis, previously published TCR beta repertoires from roughly 710 donors were re-analyzed and high-resolution HLA genotyping was added so that TCR occurrence patterns could be studied. A separate validation cohort of 100 to 150 different subjects was used in addition to the roughly 720-subject first cohort. About five DR-DQ haplotypes were treated as single units for association and clustering because of strong linkage in the cohort. Genome-wide SNP genotypes for about three fifths of the roughly 670 donors were used in a later genetic analysis, which treated that subset as a discovery cohort. An early release that covered roughly 600 HLA-typed donors contained approximately 300 gigabases of sequencing data and 75 million to 100 million unique TCR sequences. To predict cytomegalovirus infection status, the study combined high-throughput TCR immunosequencing, statistical association of individual TCRs with disease status, and machine learning. Both class I and class II loci were covered by HLA typing, at four-digit resolution.

Library construction relied on the immunoSEQ multiplex PCR assay. For the multiplex PCR, a mixture combining 60 forward primers for TCR Vbeta segments and 13 reverse primers for TCR Jbeta segments was used. The CDR3 region of rearranged TCR beta genes was amplified from genomic DNA with a multiplex PCR assay. On the Illumina HiSeq System, the amplified TCR beta libraries were sequenced as 87-base-pair reads. Per the original workflow: Across the 670 or so repertoires, a later analysis counted 80 million or so unique TCR beta chains, roughly 11 million of which were shared by at least two donors. To remove PCR and sequencing errors, raw reads were error-corrected and collapsed into unique sequences using a nearest-neighbor algorithm that merged closely related sequences. Alignment of CDR3 sequences to IMGT reference sequences was used to assign V, D and J gene segments. For a sequence to be retained, at least a six-nucleotide match to both a V gene segment and a J gene segment was required. Rearrangements were called productive when the CDR3 lacked stop codons and stayed in frame with V and J; all others were non-productive. Following IMGT convention, CDR3 was defined as the stretch from the second conserved V-encoded cysteine to the conserved J-encoded phenylalanine. Sequences without an unambiguous match to a single V gene segment were excluded from the earlier analysis of almost 600 of the donors. In an earlier analysis of more than 500 of the donors, a V segment was called functional when productive rearrangements were above 56.7%, and segregating when the standard deviation between donors exceeded 5%. A statistical classification framework was developed to diagnose cytomegalovirus status using the catalog of TCR beta chain sequences. In a later analysis, V and J genes were assigned by comparing TCR nucleotide sequences against IMGT/GENE-DB human TR gene sequences. In a later analysis, CDR3 sequences and most-parsimonious VDJ recombination scenarios were assigned using the TCRdist pipeline. A later analysis defined each TCR beta chain by its CDR3 amino acid sequence plus V-gene family, and excluded reads lacking a unique V-gene family. To address suspected cross-contamination and a sequencing artifact, a later analysis removed a few hundred highly shared, low-generation-probability nucleotide sequences. A later analysis calculated a clonal expansion index for each public chain from normalized within-repertoire ranks of inferred template counts. In a later analysis, generation probabilities were computed with a VDJ recombination model fitted to out-of-frame rearrangements, and the resulting probabilities were checked against IGoR. In a later analysis, hypergeometric tests were used to score TCR-TCR, TCR-HLA and TCR-CMV co-occurrence, with a repertoire-size bias correction applied to TCR pairs. In a later analysis, false discovery rates were estimated by permuting HLA or CMV assignments 20 times. A later analysis grouped co-occurring TCRs with DBSCAN, adding TCRdist sequence similarity when clustering within HLA-allele-positive subsets. Repertoires with fewer than 30,000 or more than 120,000 public chains were left out of co-occurrence clustering, as were about 5 repertoires with anomalous nucleotide sharing. TCRdb mirrors the immuneACCESS table, restricted to in-frame sequences. Some clones are absent from its copies; in checked studies, under half trace to an unresolved V gene, and the reason for the others is unknown. The V and J calls and clone size were taken over from that table, and D and trimming were inferred from the DNA. This sample gives about 120,000 clones in total; about 80% of them show up just once. The top ten clones comprise approximately 1% of the sample.

The paper's findings and limits, for the study overall: Some IMGT-functional V segments, including TRBV6-2 and TRBV6-3, could not be distinguished by the 87-base-pair reads and were therefore excluded. In a later analysis, HLA-associated TCR beta chains showed more clonal expansion and lower generation probabilities than non-associated chains that were equally common. V-gene and J-gene trimming of TCR beta chains was associated with a missense DCLRE1C variant in a later genetic analysis, and the association was replicated in an independent cohort. Three of the identified cytomegalovirus-associated TCR beta chains were confirmed in vitro to be specific for cytomegalovirus antigens. Because HLA typing was unavailable for some donors at each locus, only the typed subset was used in association tests. A further reported finding was that TCR beta sequences accurately predicted the HLA-A and HLA-B alleles for most subjects in the first cohort. Over 15 rarely observed V segments, including chromosome 9 orphons, were excluded from the earlier analysis of about 500 of the donors because counts were too low. The cohort was sequenced for TCR beta chains only, and without alpha or paired-chain data the features that could be detected were limited. For the cohort, immune exposure information was limited to CMV serostatus. In both the original and validation cohorts, the classifier was reported to diagnose cytomegalovirus status with high specificity and sensitivity. At a false discovery rate of 0.05, a later analysis linked around 17,000 TCR beta sequences to specific HLA alleles. In a later genetic analysis, fewer N-insertions in productive TCRs were reported among donors in an Asian-associated ancestry cluster than the approximately 670-donor mean. The authors suggested that the approach could potentially be extended to other disease states and immunological phenotypes. A later analysis found that TCR association rates varied across HLA loci, with DRB1 alleles showing the most associated TCRs and HLA-C alleles the fewest. A cluster of highly shared sequence variants was judged likely to represent a technical artifact of the sequencing pipeline. Sequencing depth was assumed to be roughly uniform across donors in the presence/absence analyses, though that assumption may not hold. In an earlier analysis of approximately 590 of the donors, most TCR beta V segments appeared in productive rearrangements about 87% or about 30% of the time, broadly matching IMGT annotations. A later analysis reported that several top co-occurrence clusters appeared linked to parvovirus B19, influenza, CMV and Epstein-Barr virus. The study listed 150 to 200 TCR beta chains as associated with cytomegalovirus. Assigning TCR associations to individual alleles was difficult when HLA alleles, especially DR and DQ, strongly co-occurred. Linkage disequilibrium might explain the correlated functional status among segregating V segments, but an unknown experimental factor could not be ruled out. According to a later analysis, most CMV-associated TCR beta chains appeared to be HLA-restricted, and the HLA associations seemed to be driven largely by CMV exposure. Across donors, most TCR sequences were observed very rarely, whereas some public TCRs were present in many individuals.

In total, fewer than 750 healthy bone marrow donors made up the cohort. Cohort members were all nominally healthy when sampled, although unrecorded immune exposures were likely present. Of the 666 cohort members, about 290 had a positive CMV serostatus and just over 350 had a negative one, while no CMV serostatus was recorded for the donor. A peripheral blood sample was collected from each donor, and TCR beta sequencing was performed on peripheral blood mononuclear cells. Genomic DNA extraction from the blood cell samples was performed with the Qiagen DNeasy Blood Extraction Kit. The TCR originated in a human donor in good health. The sequence links TRBV29-1 to TRBJ2-3; the D gene cannot be resolved reliably. Sequences were obtained from PBMCs. The CDR3 amino acid sequence is: CSAQDGDTQYF. The nucleotide sequence reads TGCAGCGCGCAGGATGGAGATACGCAGTATTTT.